The next 10 T cell receptor beta chains were all read from a single sample in a study of beta chain features in type 1 diabetes. General observations from the study: TCRB CDR3s from Type 1 diabetes patients were moderately but significantly shorter in all four CD4+ subsets.

The isolated RNA, all of it, was reverse transcribed, so expressed TCRB transcripts were what got sequenced. Sequenced by immunoSEQ multiplex PCR; TCRdb stores in-frame clones only, minus some. There are about 710,000 clones in the sample; more than 12% occur only once, and just under 0.04% lies in the top ten. The antigens these receptors bind are not known. The sequenced sample consisted of naive CD4+ T cells from blood. Every receptor here comes from a man in his late teens or twenties with type 1 diabetes.

This clone was recorded a few times. The chain has TRBV10-2 and TRBJ1-1, with a weak D call TRBD1 (6 bases). CDR1 is WSHSY and CDR2 is SAAADI in the germline V gene. This CDR3 region has 14 residues. The V end was cut by 4 bases, the J end by 11 bases, with 20 bases between. CDR3 protein: CASSGGALPQGAFF. DNA of the CDR3: TGCGCCAGCAGTGGTGGAGCGTTGCCCCAGGGGGCTTTCTTT.

V and J are TRBV7-2 and TRBJ1-5; 7 bases are shared with TRBD1. CDR3 size: 15 residues. Trimming at V came to 1 base and at J to 3 bases, leaving 3 bases not matched to a gene. Germline V gene lookup returns CDR1 SGHTA and CDR2 FQGNSA. The CDR3 sequence: CASSLVTGNNQPQHF. CDR3 bases: TGTGCCAGCAGCTTAGTGACAGGGAACAATCAGCCCCAGCATTTT.

This clone was recorded a few times. The J gene is TRBJ2-3, the V gene TRBV30; D may be TRBD1 or TRBD2 (7 bases each). The CDR3 totals 19 residues. Trimming took off 3 bases at V and 1 base at J, with 26 bases between the two ends. CDR1 is GTSNPN and CDR2 is SVGIG in the germline V gene (reference sequence). CDR3 protein: CAWSRGGMDYPIRTDTQYF. The CDR3 DNA sequence: TGTGCCTGGAGCAGGGGGGGGATGGACTACCCCATTCGCACAGATACGCAGTATTTT.

This clone was found a few times. V gene TRBV19 combines with J gene TRBJ2-7; a weak D match, TRBD2 (5 bases). The CDR3 consists of 14 residues. Deletions cut 5 bases from V and 2 bases from J, with 13 bases between. Per germline, CDR1 LNHDA and CDR2 SQIVND (reference sequence). CDR3 nucleotides: TGTGCCAGTAGTCTTCGGGAAGACCCCTACGAGCAGTACTTC. As protein: CASSLREDPYEQYF.

About this clone: The identical CDR3 is also encoded by other nucleotide sequences in the sample. V and J are TRBV30 and TRBJ1-1; a weak D match, TRBD1 (6 bases). Germline CDR1 and CDR2: GTSNPN and SVGIG (reference sequence). Trimming pared 0 bases from V and 10 bases from J, leaving 9 bases between. The CDR3 is made up of 11 amino acids. The CDR3 sequence is CAWSVQGGAFF. CDR3 nucleotides: TGTGCCTGGAGTGTACAGGGAGGAGCTTTCTTT.

This chain links TRBV9 with TRBJ2-3, with 9 bases aligning to TRBD1. Germline-derived CDR1 and CDR2 are SGDLS and YYNGEE. This CDR3 has 16 amino acids. V dropped 2 bases and J dropped 2; count of bases not matched to a gene: 6. CDR3 region: CASSVGQGENTDTQYF. CDR3 in DNA: TGTGCCAGCAGCGTGGGACAGGGCGAAAACACAGATACGCAGTATTTT. The full variable domain, its missing parts supplied by reference TRBV9 and TRBJ2-3, is DSGVTQTPKHLITATGQRVTLRCSPRSGDLSVYWYQQSLDQGLQFLIQYYNGEERAKGNILERFSAQQFPDLHSELNLSSLELGDSALYFCASSVGQGENTDTQYFGPGTRLTVL.

This clone was seen only a few times. The V gene is TRBV7-9, the J gene TRBJ1-3; the D gene is possibly TRBD1 (5 bases). From germline, CDR1 is SEHNR and CDR2 FQNEAQ (reference sequence). V lost 5 bases and J lost 2, with 19 bases in between. The CDR3 spans 17 residues. CDR3 sequence reads: CASSTKGGDQAGNTIYF. For the CDR3, the DNA is TGTGCCAGCAGCACAAAGGGAGGGGACCAAGCTGGAAACACCATATATTTT.

This sequence joins TRBV18 and TRBJ2-1, with a weak D call TRBD2 (6 bases). Germline V gives CDR1 KGHSH, CDR2 LQKENI. Trimming pared 5 bases from V and 5 bases from J, leaving 16 bases between. CDR3 length: 15 residues. This CDR3 reads CASSNPGTGDNEQFF. In nucleotides, the CDR3 is TGTGCCAGCTCAAACCCCGGGACGGGGGACAATGAGCAGTTCTTC.

V is TRBV18 and J is TRBJ1-6, with a tentative D call TRBD1 (5 bases). Germline CDR1 is KGHSH and CDR2 is LQKENI. V dropped 0 bases and J dropped 9 bases, with 12 bases sitting between them. The CDR3 has 15 amino acids. CDR3 bases: TGTGCCAGCTCACCACCTGAAGGGGCTCGTTCACCCCTCCACTTT. Protein product: CASSPPEGARSPLHF.

This chain uses TRBV9 with TRBJ2-7; 7 bases are a match to TRBD2. After removal of 0 bases from V and 3 bases from J, the junction contained 6 bases not matched to a gene. In germline, CDR1 is SGDLS, CDR2 YYNGEE. The CDR3 sequence is 15 residues long. As DNA, the CDR3 is TGTGCCAGCAGCGTAGATGTGGCGGGAGACTACGAGCAGTACTTC. Its protein is CASSVDVAGDYEQYF.